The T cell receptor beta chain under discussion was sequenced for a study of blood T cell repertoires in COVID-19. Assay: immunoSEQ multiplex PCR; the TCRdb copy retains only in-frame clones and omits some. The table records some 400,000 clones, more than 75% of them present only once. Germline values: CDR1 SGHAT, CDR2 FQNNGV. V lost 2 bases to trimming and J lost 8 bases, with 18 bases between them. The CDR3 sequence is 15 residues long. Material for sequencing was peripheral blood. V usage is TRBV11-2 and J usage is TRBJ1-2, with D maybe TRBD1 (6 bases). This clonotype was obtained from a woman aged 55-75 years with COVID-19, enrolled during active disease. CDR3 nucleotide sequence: TGTGCCAGCAGCTTAAGCCGGCAGGGACAAGGCGGCTACACCTTC. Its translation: CASSLSRQGQGGYTF.